Given below is one T cell receptor (beta chain) in context. It lacks a known antigen. Base qualities are not provided; no much larger clone lies one nucleotide away. This sample stems from a study of blood T cell repertoires in COVID-19 (dated by TCRdb to between 2020 and 2021). Turning to the overall study: Samples from collaborators originated in the United States, Italy and Spain and spanned both the acute and convalescent phases of COVID-19. The material from the prospective study consisted of cDNA or gDNA derived from T cells, B-cell-depleted T cells, or PBMCs. The repertoires were released in a freely available public database intended as a resource for research on the immune response to SARS-CoV-2. A de-identified subject ID, COVID-19 status, age in years and sex were almost always included in the sample metadata. Samples were obtained from the ongoing ImmuneRACE study (first 160 participants) and from some 1,200 subjects provided by 6 global collaborators. Where available, HLA class I and class II types were obtained from metadata supplied by the sample provider rather than from assay-based typing. The dataset comprised deeply sampled blood TCRbeta repertoires from subjects exposed to, actively infected with, or recovered from COVID-19. General conclusions and limits of the study: The quantity of clinical and demographic metadata differed by source and by participant and was supplied without curation.

Per the germline V gene (reference sequence), LNHDA is the CDR1 and SQIVND is the CDR2. Including cysteine and phenylalanine, the CDR3 has 14 amino acids. Kept here is only the CDR3 DNA, which spans 42 bases and is read in frame from base 1. V is trimmed back by 9 bases and J by 3 bases, and the junction contains 9 bases that no gene match accounts for. TCRbeta CDR3 regions were amplified from genomic DNA using the immunoSEQ Assay, a bias-controlled multiplex PCR. The source study handled its data this way. The number of nucleated cells in each sample was estimated from the amplification of reference gene primers within the assay. Sequence reads were collapsed and filtered to measure the absolute abundance of every unique TCRbeta CDR3 rearrangement. For each sample, productive Simpson clonality was calculated as the square root of Simpson's diversity index over productive rearrangements. This is the immuneACCESS table as TCRdb keeps it, with only in-frame sequences that have V and J called. A part of the clones is gone; compared with another copy, unresolved V genes explain less than half, and the rest is unexplained. The DNA gave D and trimming, while V, J and clone size come from that table. The sample data list over 200,000 clones, and about 87% of these were observed just once. Jointly, the top ten make up 3.7% of the sample.

Participants in the prospective study were enrolled through a virtual design, were aged about 18 to 100 years, and lived in roughly 24 United States geographic areas. To assign participants to cohorts, the prospective study relied on clinical history that participants themselves reported in a screening survey and a study questionnaire. Exposed participants were defined as having been in contact with someone with a PCR-confirmed or clinician-diagnosed COVID-19 case within 2 weeks of study entry. Mobile phlebotomists in the prospective study collected whole blood, serum and a nasopharyngeal or oropharyngeal swab from every participant. Prospective study participants could optionally give additional blood draws and questionnaires over an approximately two-month period. Before DNA extraction, prospective study blood samples were shipped either frozen or at room temperature.

The rearranged chain carries TRBV19 and TRBJ2-7; a stretch of 9 junction bases matches TRBD2. The sequencing sample was made of PBMCs or T cells enriched from blood (not recorded which). This clonotype originated in a woman aged 30 to 39 who had been exposed to COVID-19. The CDR3 reads as follows: CASNTGLANYEQYF. Read as DNA, the sequence is TGTGCCAGCAATACCGGACTAGCGAACTACGAGCAGTACTTC.